The text below deals with one TCR beta chain. The clone's antigen remains unknown. No qualities accompany the bases; no much larger clone lies one base away. TCRdb lists the instrument as Illumina HiSeq 2500. Quantitative 5'-RACE with molecular barcodes was used to prepare TCR beta libraries. Per the original workflow: Disease-linked TCR variants were identified with a new computational method built on a probabilistic model of VDJ rearrangement. TCRdb trimmed the raw reads at Q25, called clones with MiXCR and kept productive beta chains. Each entry merges the rows of one CDR3 protein and shows their most common DNA and genes. The V and J calls, along with clone size, are taken from TCRdb and not from the paper's own processing. The sample table lists 150,000 to 200,000 distinct CDR3 sequences, roughly 13% of them with a count of one. The top ten constitute 11% of the sample. Cut back by 0 bases and 7 bases, the V and J ends lie 12 bases apart. The CDR3 goes from the cysteine to the phenylalanine over 14 residues. Here the CDR3 DNA is all that survives: 42 bases in frame from base 1. CDR1 KGHSY and CDR2 FQNENV are derived from the germline V gene.

The sample belongs to a study of CD8 T cells in ankylosing spondylitis (TCRdb year 2017). In the study overall: To find TCR variants linked to disease, the study profiled T cell receptor beta repertoires in ankylosing spondylitis patients and healthy donors. The full study cohort comprised around 25 ankylosing spondylitis patients and roughly 110 healthy donors. Peripheral blood was sampled, and synovial fluid was also collected from ankylosing spondylitis patients.

Beyond this particular receptor, the publication reports: The disease-linked clones had a CD8+ phenotype and were found at relatively low frequencies in peripheral blood. The disease-linked clones were reported as significantly enriched in matched synovial fluid samples from ankylosing spondylitis patients. Some motif variants were previously reported in synovial fluid and blood of reactive arthritis patients, suggesting common disease-initiation mechanisms. A TCR beta motif of several highly homologous amino acid variants appeared characteristic of blood from ankylosing spondylitis patients.

This clonotype was sampled from a female donor with ankylosing spondylitis or in good health (not recorded which). The sequencing sample was made of blood, either unsorted or a sorted T cell fraction (not recorded which). The chain was built from TRBV16 and TRBJ1-2; confidence is insufficient to name the D gene. The bases are TGTGCCAGCAGCCAATCGATAGACCTCGGTGGCTACACCTTC. Translated, this is CASSQSIDLGGYTF. Supplemented by the reference TRBV16 and TRBJ1-2 proteins around the CDR3, the complete variable domain is GEEVAQTPKHLVRGEGQKAKLYCAPIKGHSYVFWYQQVLKNEFKFLISFQNENVFDETGMPKERFSAKCLPNSPCSLEIQATKLEDSAVYFCASSQSIDLGGYTFGSGTRLTVV.